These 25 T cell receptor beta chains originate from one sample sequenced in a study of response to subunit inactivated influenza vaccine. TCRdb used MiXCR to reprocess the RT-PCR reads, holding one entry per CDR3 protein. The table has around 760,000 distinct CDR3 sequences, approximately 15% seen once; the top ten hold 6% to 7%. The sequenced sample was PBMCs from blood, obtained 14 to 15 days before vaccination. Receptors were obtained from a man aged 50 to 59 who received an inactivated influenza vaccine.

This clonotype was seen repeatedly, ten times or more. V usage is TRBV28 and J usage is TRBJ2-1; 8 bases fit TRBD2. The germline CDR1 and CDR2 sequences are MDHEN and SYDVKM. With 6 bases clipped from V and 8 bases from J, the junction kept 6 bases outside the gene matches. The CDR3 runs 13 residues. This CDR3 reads CASSPGTSHEQFF. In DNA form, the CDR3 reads TGTGCCAGCAGCCCCGGGACTAGTCATGAGCAGTTCTTC.

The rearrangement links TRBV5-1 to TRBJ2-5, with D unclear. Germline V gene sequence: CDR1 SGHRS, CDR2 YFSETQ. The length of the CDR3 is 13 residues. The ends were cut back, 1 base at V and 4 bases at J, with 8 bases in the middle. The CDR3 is CASSLFPAETQYF. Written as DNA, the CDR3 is TGCGCCAGCAGCTTGTTCCCGGCAGAGACCCAGTACTTC. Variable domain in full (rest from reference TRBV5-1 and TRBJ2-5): KAGVTQTPRYLIKTRGQQVTLSCSPISGHRSVSWYQQTPGQGLQFLFEYFSETQRNKGNFPGRFSGRQFSNSRSEMNVSTLELGDSALYLCASSLFPAETQYFGPGTRLLVL.

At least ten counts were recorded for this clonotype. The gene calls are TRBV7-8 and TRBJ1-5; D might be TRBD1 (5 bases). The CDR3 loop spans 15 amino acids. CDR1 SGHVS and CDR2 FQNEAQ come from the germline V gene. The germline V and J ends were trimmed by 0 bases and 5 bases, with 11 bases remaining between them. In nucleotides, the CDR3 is TGTGCCAGCAGCTTAGCGCTCCGGGGCGATCAGCCCCAGCATTTT. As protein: CASSLALRGDQPQHF.

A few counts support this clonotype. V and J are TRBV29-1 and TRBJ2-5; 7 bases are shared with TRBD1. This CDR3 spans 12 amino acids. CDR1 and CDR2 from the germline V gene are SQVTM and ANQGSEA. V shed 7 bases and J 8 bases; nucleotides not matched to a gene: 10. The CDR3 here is CSGSTGIITQYF. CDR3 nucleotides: TGCAGCGGATCGACAGGGATAATAACCCAGTACTTC.

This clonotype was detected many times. The CDR3 nucleotides read TGTGCCAGCAGCTTGCTATCCGGGACAGGAGCCTACGAGCAGTACTTC. Protein product: CASSLLSGTGAYEQYF. The J gene is TRBJ2-7, the V gene TRBV7-2; 8 bases are a match to TRBD1. Germline V CDR1 and CDR2: SGHTA, FQGNSA. The CDR3 is made up of 16 amino acids. Unmatched junction bases numbered 9, after V lost 3 bases and J lost 2 bases.

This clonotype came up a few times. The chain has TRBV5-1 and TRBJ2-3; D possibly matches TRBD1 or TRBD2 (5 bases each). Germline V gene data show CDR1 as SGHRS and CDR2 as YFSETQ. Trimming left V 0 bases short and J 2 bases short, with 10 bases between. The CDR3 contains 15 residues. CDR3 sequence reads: CASSLVSGTTDTQYF. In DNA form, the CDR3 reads TGCGCCAGCAGCTTGGTTAGTGGGACCACAGATACGCAGTATTTT.

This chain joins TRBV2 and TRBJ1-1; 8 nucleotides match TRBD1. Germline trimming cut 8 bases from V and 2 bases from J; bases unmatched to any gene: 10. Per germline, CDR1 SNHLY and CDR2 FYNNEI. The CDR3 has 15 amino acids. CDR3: CASCKDRAGNTEAFF. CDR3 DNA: TGTGCCAGCTGTAAGGACAGGGCCGGTAACACTGAAGCTTTCTTT. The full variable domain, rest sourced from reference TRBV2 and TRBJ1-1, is EPEVTQTPSHQVTQMGQEVILRCVPISNHLYFYWYRQILGQKVEFLVSFYNNEISEKSEIFDDQFSVERPDGSNFTLKIRSTKLEDSAMYFCASCKDRAGNTEAFFGQGTRLTVV.

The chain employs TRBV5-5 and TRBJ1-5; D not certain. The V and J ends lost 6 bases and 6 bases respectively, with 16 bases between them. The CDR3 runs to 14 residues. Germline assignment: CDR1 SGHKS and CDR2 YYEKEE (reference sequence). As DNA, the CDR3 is TGTGCCAGCACCCAAGGACCATCCACTCAGCCCCAGCATTTT. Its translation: CASTQGPSTQPQHF.

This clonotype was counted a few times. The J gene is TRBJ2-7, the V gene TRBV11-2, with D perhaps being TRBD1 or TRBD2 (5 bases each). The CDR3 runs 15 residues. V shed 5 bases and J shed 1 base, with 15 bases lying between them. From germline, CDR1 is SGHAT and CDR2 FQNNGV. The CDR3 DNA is TGTGCCAGCAGCCGCACCGGGGCTTTATCCTACGAGCAGTACTTC. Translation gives CASSRTGALSYEQYF.

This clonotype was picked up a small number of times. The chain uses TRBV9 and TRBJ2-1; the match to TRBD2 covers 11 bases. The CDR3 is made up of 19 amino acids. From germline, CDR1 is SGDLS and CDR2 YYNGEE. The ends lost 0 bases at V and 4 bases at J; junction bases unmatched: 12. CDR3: CASSVEGLAGAYTYNEQFF. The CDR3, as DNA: TGTGCCAGCAGCGTAGAAGGACTAGCGGGTGCGTACACTTACAATGAGCAGTTCTTC.

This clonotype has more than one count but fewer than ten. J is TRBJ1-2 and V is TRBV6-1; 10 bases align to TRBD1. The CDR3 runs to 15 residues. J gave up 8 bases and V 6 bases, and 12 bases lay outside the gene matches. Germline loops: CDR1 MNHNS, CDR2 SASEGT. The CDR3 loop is CASSDPGTGVRGYTF. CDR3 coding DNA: TGTGCCAGCAGCGACCCCGGGACAGGGGTTCGGGGCTACACCTTC.

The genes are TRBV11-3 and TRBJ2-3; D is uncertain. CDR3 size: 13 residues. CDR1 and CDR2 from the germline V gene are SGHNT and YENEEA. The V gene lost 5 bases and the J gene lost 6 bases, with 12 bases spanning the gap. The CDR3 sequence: CASSTFFGDTQYF. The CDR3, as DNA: TGTGCCAGCAGCACCTTTTTCGGGGATACGCAGTATTTT.

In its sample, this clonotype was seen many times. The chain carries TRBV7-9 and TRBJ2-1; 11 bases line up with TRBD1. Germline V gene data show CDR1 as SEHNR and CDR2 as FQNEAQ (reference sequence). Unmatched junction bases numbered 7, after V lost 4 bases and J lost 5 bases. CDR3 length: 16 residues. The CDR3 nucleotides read TGTGCCAGCAGCTCCCGGGACAGGGGGTTTAACAATGAGCAGTTCTTC. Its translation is CASSSRDRGFNNEQFF.

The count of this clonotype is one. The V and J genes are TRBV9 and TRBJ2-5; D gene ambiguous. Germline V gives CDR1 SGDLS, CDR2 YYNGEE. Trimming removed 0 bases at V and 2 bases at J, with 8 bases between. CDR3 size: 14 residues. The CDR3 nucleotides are TGTGCCAGCAGCGTAGACGTCATTCAAGAGACCCAGTACTTC. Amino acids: CASSVDVIQETQYF.

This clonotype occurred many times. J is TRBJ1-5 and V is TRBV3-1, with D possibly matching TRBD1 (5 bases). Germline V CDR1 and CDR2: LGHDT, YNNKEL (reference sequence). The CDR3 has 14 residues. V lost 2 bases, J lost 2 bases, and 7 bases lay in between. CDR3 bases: TGTGCCAGCAGCCAAAGCAGGGGCAATCAGCCCCAGCATTTT. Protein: CASSQSRGNQPQHF. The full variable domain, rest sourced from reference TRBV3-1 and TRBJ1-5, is DTAVSQTPKYLVTQMGNDKSIKCEQNLGHDTMYWYKQDSKKFLKIMFSYNNKELIINETVPNRFSPKSPDKAHLNLHINSLELGDSAVYFCASSQSRGNQPQHFGDGTRLSIL.

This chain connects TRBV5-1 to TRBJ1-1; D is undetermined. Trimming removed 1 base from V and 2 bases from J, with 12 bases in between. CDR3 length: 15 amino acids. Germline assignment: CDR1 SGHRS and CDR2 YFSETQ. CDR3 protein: CASSLFGVINTEAFF. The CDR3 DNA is TGCGCCAGCAGCTTGTTCGGAGTGATCAACACTGAAGCTTTCTTT. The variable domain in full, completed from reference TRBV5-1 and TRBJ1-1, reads KAGVTQTPRYLIKTRGQQVTLSCSPISGHRSVSWYQQTPGQGLQFLFEYFSETQRNKGNFPGRFSGRQFSNSRSEMNVSTLELGDSALYLCASSLFGVINTEAFFGQGTRLTVV.

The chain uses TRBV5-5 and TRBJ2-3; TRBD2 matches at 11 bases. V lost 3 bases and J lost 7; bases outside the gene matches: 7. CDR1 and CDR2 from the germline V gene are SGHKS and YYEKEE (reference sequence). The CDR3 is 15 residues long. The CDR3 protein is CASSWGTSGTYTQYF. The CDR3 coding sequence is TGTGCCAGCAGCTGGGGGACTAGCGGTACCTATACGCAGTATTTT.

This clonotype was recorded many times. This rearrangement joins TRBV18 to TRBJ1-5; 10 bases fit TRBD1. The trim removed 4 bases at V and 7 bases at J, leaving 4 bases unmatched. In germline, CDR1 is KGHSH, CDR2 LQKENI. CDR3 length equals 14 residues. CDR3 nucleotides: TGTGCCAGCTCACGGACAGGGGGATTCCAGCCCCAGCATTTT. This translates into CASSRTGGFQPQHF. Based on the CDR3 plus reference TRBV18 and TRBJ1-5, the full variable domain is NAGVMQNPRHLVRRRGQEARLRCSPMKGHSHVYWYRQLPEEGLKFMVYLQKENIIDESGMPKERFSAEFPKEGPSILRIQQVVRGDSAAYFCASSRTGGFQPQHFGDGTRLSIL.

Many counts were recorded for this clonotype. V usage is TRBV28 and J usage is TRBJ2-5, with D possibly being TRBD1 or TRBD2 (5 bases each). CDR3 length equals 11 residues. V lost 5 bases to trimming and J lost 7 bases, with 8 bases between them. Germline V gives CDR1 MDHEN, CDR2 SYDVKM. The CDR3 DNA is TGTGCCAGCAGTCTGAGGGGGACCCAGTACTTC. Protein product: CASSLRGTQYF.

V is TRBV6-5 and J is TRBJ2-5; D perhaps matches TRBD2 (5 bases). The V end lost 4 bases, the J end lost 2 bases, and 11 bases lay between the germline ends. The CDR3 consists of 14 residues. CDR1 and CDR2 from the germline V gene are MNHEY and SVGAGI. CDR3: CASSLPGKQETQYF. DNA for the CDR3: TGTGCCAGCAGTTTGCCGGGAAAGCAAGAGACCCAGTACTTC.

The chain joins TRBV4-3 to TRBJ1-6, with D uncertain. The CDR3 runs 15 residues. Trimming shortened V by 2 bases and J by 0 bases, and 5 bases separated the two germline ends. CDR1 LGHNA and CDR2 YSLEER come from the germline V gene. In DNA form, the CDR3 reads TGCGCCAGCAGCCAATCACACTCCTATAATTCACCCCTCCACTTT. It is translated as CASSQSHSYNSPLHF.

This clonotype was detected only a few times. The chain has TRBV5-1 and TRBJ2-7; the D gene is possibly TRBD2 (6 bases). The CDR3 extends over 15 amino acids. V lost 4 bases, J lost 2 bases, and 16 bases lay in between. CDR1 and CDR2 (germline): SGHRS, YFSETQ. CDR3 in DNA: TGCGCCAGCAGCCCAAGTAGCGGAAATACCTACGAGCAGTACTTC. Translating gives CASSPSSGNTYEQYF.

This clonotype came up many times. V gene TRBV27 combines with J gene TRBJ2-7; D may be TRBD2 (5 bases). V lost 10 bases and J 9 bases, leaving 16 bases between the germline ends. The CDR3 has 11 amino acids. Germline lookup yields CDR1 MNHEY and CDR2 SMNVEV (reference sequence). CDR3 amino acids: CATGPLRGQYF. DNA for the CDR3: TGTGCCACCGGACCCCTACGGGGGCAGTACTTC.

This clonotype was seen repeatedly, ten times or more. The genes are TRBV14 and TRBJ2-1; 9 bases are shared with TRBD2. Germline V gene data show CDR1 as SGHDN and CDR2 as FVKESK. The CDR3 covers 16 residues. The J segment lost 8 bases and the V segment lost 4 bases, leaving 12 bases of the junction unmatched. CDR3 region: CASSRLPGLAMHEQFF. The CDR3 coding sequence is TGTGCCAGCAGCCGTTTACCGGGACTAGCTATGCATGAGCAGTTCTTC.

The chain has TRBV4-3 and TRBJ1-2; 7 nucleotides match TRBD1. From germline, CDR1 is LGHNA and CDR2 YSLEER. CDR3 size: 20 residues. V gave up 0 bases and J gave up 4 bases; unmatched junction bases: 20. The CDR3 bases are TGCGCCAGCAGCCAAGATGGTGTGGGGGGGAATCGACAGGGAAGCTATGGCTACACCTTC. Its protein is CASSQDGVGGNRQGSYGYTF.